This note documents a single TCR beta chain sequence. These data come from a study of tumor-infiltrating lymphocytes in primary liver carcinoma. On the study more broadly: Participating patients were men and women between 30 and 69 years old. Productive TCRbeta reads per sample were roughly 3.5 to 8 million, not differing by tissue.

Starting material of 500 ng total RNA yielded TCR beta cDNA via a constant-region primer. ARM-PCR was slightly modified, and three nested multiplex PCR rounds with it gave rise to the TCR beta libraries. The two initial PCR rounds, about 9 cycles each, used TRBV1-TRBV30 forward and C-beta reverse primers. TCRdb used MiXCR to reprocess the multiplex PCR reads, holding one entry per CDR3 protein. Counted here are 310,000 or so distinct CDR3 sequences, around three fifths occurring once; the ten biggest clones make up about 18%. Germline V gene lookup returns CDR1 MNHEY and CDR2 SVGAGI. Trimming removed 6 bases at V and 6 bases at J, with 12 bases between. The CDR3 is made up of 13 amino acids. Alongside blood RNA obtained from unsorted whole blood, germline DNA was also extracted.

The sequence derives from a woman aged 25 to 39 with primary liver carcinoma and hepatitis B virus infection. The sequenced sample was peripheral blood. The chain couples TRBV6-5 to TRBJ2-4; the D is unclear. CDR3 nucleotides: TGTGCCAGCAGACCTCGTGCCCGAAACATTCAGTACTTC. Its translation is CASRPRARNIQYF.